The 27 T cell receptor beta chains presented below share a single source sample, sequenced in a study of T cell repertoires in cytomegalovirus infection. A single record per CDR3 protein comes from TCRdb applying MiXCR to the reads. The sample includes under 300,000 distinct CDR3 sequences, approximately 15% seen only once; the top ten take around half. The specimen sequenced was CD8+ T cells from PBMCs. The receptors derive from a human donor in good health (CMV status not recorded). Some clones in this sample may be carry-over from other donors' samples.

The gene calls are TRBV4-1 and TRBJ1-5, with D hard to call. The V end lost 0 bases, the J end lost 7 bases, and 10 bases lay between the germline ends. The germline CDR1 and CDR2 sequences are MGHRA and YSYEKL. This CDR3 comprises 14 residues. The CDR3 nucleotides are TGCGCCAGCAGCCAAGAGCCAGGCCGGCAGCCCCAGCATTTT. Protein sequence: CASSQEPGRQPQHF.

This clonotype showed up many times. This chain connects TRBV7-8 to TRBJ1-1; unclear D gene. The V end was cut by 3 bases, the J end by 8 bases, with 16 bases between. The CDR3 covers 14 residues. The germline V gene encodes CDR1 SGHVS and CDR2 FQNEAQ. CDR3 loop: CASSLGIPITEAFF. CDR3 in DNA: TGTGCCAGCAGCTTGGGGATCCCAATAACCGAAGCTTTCTTT.

The gene calls are TRBV11-2 and TRBJ2-2; D unclear. Per the germline V gene, CDR1 is SGHAT and CDR2 is FQNNGV. Trimming took off 2 bases at V and 3 bases at J, with 13 bases between the two ends. The CDR3 runs to 16 residues. The CDR3 DNA sequence: TGTGCCAGCAGCTTATTCCAGGTCCTGGACACCGGGGAGCTGTTTTTT. Translated: CASSLFQVLDTGELFF.

There are a few counts of this clonotype. J is TRBJ2-7 and V is TRBV20-1; D unresolved. The CDR3 is made up of 13 amino acids. Trimming cost V 2 bases and J 0 bases, with 8 bases left between them. CDR1 is DFQATT and CDR2 is SNEGSKA in the germline V gene (reference sequence). This CDR3 reads CSARQSSSYEQYF. CDR3 sequence (DNA): TGCAGTGCTAGACAATCAAGCTCCTACGAGCAGTACTTC.

This clonotype was detected only a few times. The CDR3 loop is CASSPKLQAGELFF. The CDR3 bases are TGTGCCAGCAGCCCCAAACTTCAGGCCGGGGAGCTGTTTTTT. V usage is TRBV13 and J usage is TRBJ2-2; D gene ambiguous. This CDR3 has 14 residues. V was clipped by 5 bases and J by 6 bases, with 13 bases between them. Per germline, CDR1 PRHDT and CDR2 FYEKMQ (reference sequence).

The chain is built from TRBV10-3 and TRBJ2-1, with a tentative D call TRBD1 (5 bases). Germline assignment: CDR1 ENHRY and CDR2 SYGVKD. V gave up 6 bases and J gave up 8 bases, with 14 bases separating them. The CDR3 has 13 residues. The CDR3 region has the DNA TGTGCCATCAGCGGCTCCAGGGTGGATGAGCAGTTCTTC. Translated, it gives CAISGSRVDEQFF.

This clonotype was detected only a few times. The chain carries TRBV20-1 and TRBJ2-1; 9 positions agree with TRBD2. The CDR3 has 16 residues. Germline CDR1 DFQATT, CDR2 SNEGSKA (reference sequence). J was trimmed by 3 bases and V by 5 bases; bases with no gene match: 11. CDR3 loop: CSAYPLTSGYYNEQFF. CDR3 in DNA: TGCAGTGCTTATCCACTAACTAGCGGGTACTACAATGAGCAGTTCTTC.

J is TRBJ2-1 and V is TRBV19; possible D gene TRBD1, 6 bases. The CDR3 totals 12 residues. V lost 6 bases, J lost 10 bases, and 13 bases lay in between. Germline CDR1 is LNHDA and CDR2 is SQIVND (reference sequence). The CDR3 is CASSSTQGEQFF. The CDR3, as DNA: TGTGCCAGTAGCTCAACTCAGGGGGAGCAGTTCTTC.

This clonotype was picked up many times. This rearrangement joins TRBV7-2 to TRBJ2-5; D remains unclear. The CDR3 runs 12 residues. The ends were cut back, 4 bases at V and 5 bases at J, with 8 bases in the middle. Germline V gene data show CDR1 as SGHTA and CDR2 as FQGNSA. The CDR3 loop is CASSSPQETQYF. The CDR3 nucleotides are TGTGCCAGCAGCTCTCCGCAGGAGACCCAGTACTTC. The complete variable domain, with remaining parts taken from reference TRBV7-2 and TRBJ2-5, reads GAGVSQSPSNKVTEKGKDVELRCDPISGHTALYWYRQSLGQGLEFLIYFQGNSAPDKSGLPSDRFSAERTGGSVSTLTIQRTQQEDSAVYLCASSSPQETQYFGPGTRLLVL.

The V gene is TRBV29-1, the J gene TRBJ2-7; D is perhaps TRBD1 or TRBD2 (5 bases each). The V and J ends lost 6 bases and 2 bases respectively, with 17 bases between them. This CDR3 is 14 amino acids long. Germline V gene sequence: CDR1 SQVTM, CDR2 ANQGSEA. Here the CDR3 reads CSVSPGPPAYEQYF. Written as DNA, the CDR3 is TGCAGCGTCTCACCGGGACCCCCGGCCTACGAGCAGTACTTC.

J is TRBJ1-5 and V is TRBV28, with TRBD1 as a possible D gene (6 bases). Germline V lookup: CDR1 MDHEN, CDR2 SYDVKM. The CDR3 is made up of 15 amino acids. V was clipped by 2 bases and J by 5 bases, with 13 bases between them. The CDR3 sequence: CASSLQGQGYQPQHF. CDR3 nucleotides: TGTGCCAGCAGTTTACAGGGGCAGGGCTATCAGCCCCAGCATTTT.

The table lists this clonotype with a few counts. The V gene is TRBV9, the J gene TRBJ2-1, with TRBD2 matching 14 bases. V trimming: 3 bases; J trimming: 7 bases; junction bases outside the gene matches: 6. This CDR3 comprises 16 residues. Germline CDR1 is SGDLS and CDR2 is YYNGEE. The CDR3 nucleotides read TGTGCCAGCAGCGCCAGACTAGCGGGGGGGAATAATGAGCAGTTCTTC. This translates into CASSARLAGGNNEQFF.

V gene TRBV5-1 combines with J gene TRBJ2-5; maybe TRBD1 (6 bases). The V end was cut by 0 bases, the J end by 5 bases, with 14 bases between. CDR1 and CDR2 (germline): SGHRS, YFSETQ. The CDR3 has 15 residues. CDR3 sequence: CASSLAVRGWETQYF. CDR3 DNA: TGCGCCAGCAGCTTGGCGGTCAGGGGATGGGAGACCCAGTACTTC.

The genes are TRBV29-1 and TRBJ1-1; maybe TRBD1 (5 bases). Germline CDR1 is SQVTM and CDR2 is ANQGSEA. This CDR3 has 12 amino acids. Trimming removed 6 bases at V and 4 bases at J, with 12 bases between. In DNA form, the CDR3 reads TGCAGCGTGCACAGGCAGGGCACTGAAGCTTTCTTT. Translating gives CSVHRQGTEAFF.

Only a few counts were recorded for this clonotype. This chain connects TRBV6-2 or TRBV6-3 to TRBJ2-5, with D uncertain. Trimming removed 2 bases from V and 0 bases from J, with 10 bases in between. Germline assignment: CDR1 MNHEY and CDR2 SVGEGT. CDR3 length equals 15 residues. Here the CDR3 DNA reads TGTGCCAGCAGTTACCCTGCCCTGTACCAAGAGACCCAGTACTTC. Translation: CASSYPALYQETQYF.

This clonotype was detected only a few times. The V call is TRBV2, the J call TRBJ1-6; D gene uncertain. The CDR3 totals 14 residues. The V gene lost 10 bases and the J gene lost 4 bases, with 14 bases spanning the gap. Germline assignment: CDR1 SNHLY and CDR2 FYNNEI. CDR3 sequence (DNA): TGTGCCACCCTCCCGAGGCAGTATAATTCACCCCTCCACTTT. Amino acids: CATLPRQYNSPLHF.

CDR3 nucleotides: TGTGCCAGCAGCTTAGCGGCGGGACCTCTCGGAAACACCATATATTTT. It codes for CASSLAAGPLGNTIYF. The chain couples TRBV7-9 to TRBJ1-3; D may be TRBD1 (5 bases). The germline V gene encodes CDR1 SEHNR and CDR2 FQNEAQ (reference sequence). The CDR3 spans 16 residues. V lost 0 bases and J lost 4, with 13 bases in between. Looking up the rest from reference TRBV7-9 and TRBJ1-3 gives the full variable domain: DTGVSQNPRHKITKRGQNVTFRCDPISEHNRLYWYRQTLGQGPEFLTYFQNEAQLEKSRLLSDRFSAERPKGSFSTLEIQRTEQGDSAMYLCASSLAAGPLGNTIYFGEGSWLTVV.

This clonotype was detected ten times or more. CDR3 nucleotide sequence: TGTGCCAGCAGTCCAACAGATACGCAGTATTTT. Translating it yields CASSPTDTQYF. The V call is TRBV12-3 or TRBV12-4, the J call TRBJ2-3; no clear D gene. The CDR3 extends over 11 amino acids. V lost 5 bases, J lost 3 bases, and 3 bases lay in between.

In its sample, this clonotype was seen many times. V usage is TRBV7-6 and J usage is TRBJ2-7, with 10 bases aligning to TRBD1. The V gene end was trimmed by 5 bases and the J gene end by 3 bases; junction bases not matched to a gene: 7. There are 15 residues in the CDR3. Germline V gene data show CDR1 as SGHVS and CDR2 as FNYEAQ. CDR3 bases: TGTGCCAGCAGCCGAGGGACAGGGGCTTTCTACGAGCAGTACTTC. This translates into CASSRGTGAFYEQYF.

As DNA, the CDR3 is TGTGCCGCGGGAAGGGACTACAATGAGCAGTTCTTC. Amino acid sequence: CAAGRDYNEQFF. The rearrangement uses TRBV2 and TRBJ2-1; D perhaps matches TRBD2 (6 bases). Trimming shortened V by 11 bases and J by 3 bases, and 11 bases separated the two germline ends. There are 12 residues in the CDR3. The germline V gene has CDR1 SNHLY and CDR2 FYNNEI.

This clonotype occurred many times. The chain links TRBV7-2 to TRBJ2-1, with 8 nucleotides matching TRBD2. Germline loops: CDR1 SGHTA, CDR2 FQGNSA. The V gene end was trimmed by 5 bases and the J gene end by 6 bases; junction bases not matched to a gene: 6. This CDR3 contains 14 residues. The CDR3 nucleotides read TGTGCCAGCAGCACGGGGGGGCAGTTCAATGAGCAGTTCTTC. It specifies CASSTGGQFNEQFF. Full variable domain (outside the CDR3, taken from reference TRBV7-2 and TRBJ2-1): GAGVSQSPSNKVTEKGKDVELRCDPISGHTALYWYRQSLGQGLEFLIYFQGNSAPDKSGLPSDRFSAERTGGSVSTLTIQRTQQEDSAVYLCASSTGGQFNEQFFGPGTRLTVL.

The rearrangement uses TRBV13 and TRBJ2-3, with D unresolved. The CDR3 is 14 residues long. Trimming took 5 bases from V and 4 from J, leaving 13 bases between them. The germline CDR1 and CDR2 sequences are PRHDT and FYEKMQ (reference sequence). DNA for the CDR3: TGTGCCAGCAGCCCTCGGAGTCGGGCAGATACGCAGTATTTT. Translation gives CASSPRSRADTQYF.

The CDR3 region is CASSQVSQGETQYF. In nucleotides, the CDR3 is TGCGCCAGCAGCCAAGTGTCCCAGGGAGAGACCCAGTACTTC. V is TRBV4-1 and J is TRBJ2-5; TRBD1 might be the D (5 bases). Deletions cut 1 base from V and 4 bases from J, with 10 bases between. The CDR3 is 14 amino acids. The germline CDR1 and CDR2 sequences are MGHRA and YSYEKL.

Many counts were recorded for this clonotype. The CDR3 nucleotides read TGTGCCAGCAGCTCAGGACTAGCGGTGCTCTCTCGTGGGAATGAGCAGTTCTTC. This gives the protein CASSSGLAVLSRGNEQFF. The rearrangement links TRBV7-2 to TRBJ2-1; 10 bases match TRBD2. The CDR3 covers 18 residues. CDR1 is SGHTA, CDR2 FQGNSA, per germline. With V trimmed by 4 bases and J by 7 bases, 16 bases remained unmatched.

V gene TRBV29-1 combines with J gene TRBJ1-2; 8 bases match TRBD1. This CDR3 region has 13 residues. The ends lost 6 bases at V and 8 bases at J; junction bases unmatched: 11. Germline CDR1 SQVTM, CDR2 ANQGSEA. The CDR3 DNA follows: TGCAGCGTGCCCGCGGACAGGGAGGAAGGCTACACCTTC. It translates to CSVPADREEGYTF.

This clonotype was seen at least ten times. V usage is TRBV12-3 or TRBV12-4 and J usage is TRBJ2-4; D is unclear. Trimming removed 7 bases from V and 11 bases from J, with 15 bases in between. There are 12 residues in the CDR3. This CDR3 is CASKLALIFQYF. CDR3 sequence (DNA): TGTGCCAGCAAGTTAGCCCTAATCTTTCAGTACTTC.

This clonotype appeared a few times. The chain combines TRBV20-1 with TRBJ1-1; D uncertain. Looked up from germline, CDR1 is DFQATT and CDR2 is SNEGSKA (reference sequence). The CDR3 has 12 residues. V lost 3 bases, J lost 0 bases, and 5 bases lay in between. The CDR3 protein is CSARAVNTEAFF. The CDR3 DNA is TGCAGTGCTAGGGCGGTGAACACTGAAGCTTTCTTT.